This TCR beta chain was recovered during a study of blood T cell repertoires in COVID-19. Study-wide background: There were acute and convalescent COVID-19 samples, and they came from the United States, Italy and Spain.

In the authors' workflow: Cell counts per sample came from amplifying reference gene primers. Some clones are missing from TCRdb's copy, which holds only in-frame ones; the method was immunoSEQ multiplex PCR. V, J and clone size derive from that table, while D and trimming were established from the DNA sequence. Counted here are more than 85,000 clones, about nine tenths occurring once; the ten biggest clones make up approximately 1.1%. The CDR3 contains 16 residues. Germline V CDR1 and CDR2: MGHRA, YSYEKL. V was pared by 6 bases and J by 5 bases, with 20 bases between. In its sample, this clone was seen a few times.

The chain recombines TRBV4-1 with TRBJ2-1, with D maybe TRBD2 (7 bases). What was sequenced was peripheral blood. The sequence derives from a human donor in a cohort sampled during active COVID-19. CDR3 bases: TGCGCCAGCAGTGTTTGGGGGGGGCGATCGGACAATGAGCAGTTCTTC. This translates into CASSVWGGRSDNEQFF.